One sample yielded the 2 T cell receptor beta chains listed below, sequenced in a study of metastatic and nonmetastatic thyroid tumors. All patients reached thyroid surgery having received no treatment beforehand. TCRdb re-processed the PCR reads through MiXCR. The sample has approximately 29,000 clones, about 15% seen once. Sequences were obtained from blood. The receptors were sampled from a female donor with papillary thyroid cancer or a benign thyroid nodule (not recorded which). Some clones in this sample may be carry-over from other donors' samples.

The rearrangement links TRBV3-1 to TRBJ1-2; D gene uncertain. The germline V gene has CDR1 LGHDT and CDR2 YNNKEL (reference sequence). Trimming took 0 bases from V and 4 from J, leaving 9 bases between them. This CDR3 spans 14 amino acids. The CDR3 nucleotides are TGTGCCAGCAGCCAAGATTTGGGCAGCTATGGCTACACCTTC. Residues: CASSQDLGSYGYTF. Full variable domain (missing parts from reference TRBV3-1 and TRBJ1-2): DTAVSQTPKYLVTQMGNDKSIKCEQNLGHDTMYWYKQDSKKFLKIMFSYNNKELIINETVPNRFSPKSPDKAHLNLHINSLELGDSAVYFCASSQDLGSYGYTFGSGTRLTVV.

This clone has a count of ten or more. V usage is TRBV28 and J usage is TRBJ1-5; the match to TRBD1 covers 8 bases. Germline-derived CDR1 and CDR2 are MDHEN and SYDVKM. V shed 2 bases and J 7 bases; nucleotides not matched to a gene: 13. The CDR3 extends over 17 amino acids. The CDR3 protein is CASSLGPGTGSQQPQHF. The CDR3 region has the DNA TGTGCCAGCAGTTTAGGCCCCGGGACAGGTTCTCAACAGCCCCAGCATTTT.